A single sample gave rise to the 19 T cell receptor beta chains below, sequenced in a study of T cells of healthy individuals. TCRdb recomputed calls from the 5' RACE reads with MiXCR, one row per CDR3 protein. Of 85,000 to 100,000 distinct CDR3 sequences listed, under 20% were seen once; the top ten hold over 5%. All receptors derive from a human donor in good health.

This clonotype appeared many times. The V call is TRBV20-1, the J call TRBJ2-3; 8 bases line up with TRBD2. CDR1 is DFQATT and CDR2 is SNEGSKA in the germline V gene (reference sequence). This CDR3 has 16 amino acids. After removal of 1 base from V and 1 base from J, the junction contained 7 bases not matched to a gene. CDR3 nucleotide sequence: TGCAGTGCTAGAGGGGGATTTAGCGGGGGCACAGATACGCAGTATTTT. It is translated as CSARGGFSGGTDTQYF.

This chain links TRBV2 with TRBJ1-5; tentative D call: TRBD1 (6 bases). This CDR3 comprises 13 residues. Germline assignment: CDR1 SNHLY and CDR2 FYNNEI. Trimming took 4 bases from V and 5 from J, leaving 9 bases between them. In DNA, the CDR3 is TGTGCCAGCAGTGTGAACAGGGATCAGCCCCAGCATTTT. Protein product: CASSVNRDQPQHF.

The J gene is TRBJ1-5, the V gene TRBV20-1; D is possibly TRBD1 (5 bases). Trimming left V 1 base short and J 7 bases short, with 14 bases between. This CDR3 contains 14 residues. The germline V gene has CDR1 DFQATT and CDR2 SNEGSKA (reference sequence). The DNA for the CDR3 is TGCAGTGCTAGAGTGGCTGGGGGGTTCCAGCCCCAGCATTTT. Its translation is CSARVAGGFQPQHF.

Concerning this clonotype: A much larger clone sits a single nucleotide away, making a read error possible. J is TRBJ2-7 and V is TRBV6-5, with D perhaps matching TRBD2 (5 bases). Per germline, CDR1 MNHEY and CDR2 SVGAGI. The CDR3 totals 17 residues. Trimming took 2 bases from V and 2 from J, leaving 19 bases between them. The CDR3 loop is CASSYGRSDSRPYEQYF. In DNA form, the CDR3 reads TGTGCCAGCAGTTACGGGAGATCTGACTCACGACCCTACGAGCAGTACTTC.

This clonotype is a singleton in its sample. This sequence joins TRBV6-5 and TRBJ1-2, with D unresolved. Per germline, CDR1 MNHEY and CDR2 SVGAGI. Trimming cost V 0 bases and J 5 bases, with 16 bases left between them. This CDR3 region has 16 residues. The chain's CDR3 is CASSYSKSPGGYGYTF. The CDR3 bases are TGTGCCAGCAGTTACTCGAAGAGCCCAGGCGGGTATGGCTACACCTTC.

V usage is TRBV7-2 and J usage is TRBJ2-1; a possible D gene is TRBD1 (6 bases). This CDR3 is 14 amino acids long. Germline V CDR1 and CDR2: SGHTA, FQGNSA. Trimming left V 5 bases short and J 2 bases short, with 10 bases between. CDR3 in DNA: TGTGCCAGCAGCCAGAAGGGGGCCTACAATGAGCAGTTCTTC. It translates to CASSQKGAYNEQFF.

The chain is built from TRBV20-1 and TRBJ2-2; 8 nucleotides agree with TRBD2. From germline, CDR1 is DFQATT and CDR2 SNEGSKA (reference sequence). The V gene end was trimmed by 0 bases and the J gene end by 3 bases; junction bases not matched to a gene: 9. The CDR3 spans 17 residues. The CDR3, as DNA: TGCAGTGCTAGAGAGGGAGGTGCGGGGGGCGACACCGGGGAGCTGTTTTTT. As protein: CSAREGGAGGDTGELFF.

This chain connects TRBV7-2 to TRBJ2-7; TRBD2 matches 9 bases. CDR1 is SGHTA and CDR2 is FQGNSA in the germline V gene. Germline trimming cut 5 bases from V and 6 bases from J; bases unmatched to any gene: 8. CDR3 length: 14 residues. This chain's CDR3 is CASSQFLAGLEQYF. DNA of the CDR3: TGTGCCAGCAGCCAGTTTCTAGCGGGACTCGAGCAGTACTTC.

This sequence joins TRBV20-1 and TRBJ1-6, with D possibly being TRBD1 (5 bases). From germline, CDR1 is DFQATT and CDR2 SNEGSKA (reference sequence). Trimming left V 1 base short and J 4 bases short, with 11 bases between. This CDR3 is 15 amino acids long. CDR3 loop: CSARGGPSYNSPLHF. The CDR3 DNA follows: TGCAGTGCTAGAGGGGGACCTTCGTATAATTCACCCCTCCACTTT.

The chain carries TRBV4-3 and TRBJ1-5; D is undetermined. The germline V gene encodes CDR1 LGHNA and CDR2 YSLEER. The CDR3 has 13 residues. Trimming stripped 0 bases from V and 6 bases from J, with 6 bases between. CDR3 DNA sequence: TGCGCCAGCAGCCAAGATCGGGTTCAGCCCCAGCATTTT. Encoded protein: CASSQDRVQPQHF.

This clonotype has a count of ten or more. The chain links TRBV5-8 to TRBJ2-5; 8 nucleotides match TRBD1. V lost 0 bases to trimming and J lost 2 bases; unmatched junction nucleotides: 0. The CDR3 runs 14 residues. Germline lookup yields CDR1 SGHTS and CDR2 YDEGEE. CDR3 region: CASSLGQGQETQYF. The DNA for the CDR3 is TGTGCCAGCAGCTTGGGACAGGGGCAAGAGACCCAGTACTTC.

The chain combines TRBV10-3 with TRBJ2-7; D not resolved. Trimming took off 5 bases at V and 1 base at J, with 6 bases between the two ends. The CDR3 extends over 12 amino acids. Per the germline V gene, CDR1 is ENHRY and CDR2 is SYGVKD. The CDR3 DNA is TGTGCCATCAGTCCCAAATCCTACGAGCAGTACTTC. Protein sequence: CAISPKSYEQYF.

The chain joins TRBV20-1 to TRBJ1-1; 9 bases line up with TRBD1. The ends lost 8 bases at V and 5 bases at J; junction bases unmatched: 9. The CDR3 has 13 amino acids. Germline V lookup: CDR1 DFQATT, CDR2 SNEGSKA (reference sequence). CDR3 DNA: TGCAGTCGGGGGGGACAGGGTGAAACTGAAGCTTTCTTT. It translates to CSRGGQGETEAFF.

This clonotype was detected only a few times. The chain combines TRBV3-2 with TRBJ2-7; the tabulated D call, TRBD1, remains unverified against the DNA. TRBV3-2 is labeled a pseudogene. This CDR3 has 19 residues. The chain's CDR3 is CASSLSSYKDSKKGYEQYF. The CDR3 DNA is TGTGCCAGCAGCCTAAGTTCTTACAAGGACAGCAAAAAGGGGTACGAGCAGTACTTC.

This clonotype occurred many times. The J gene is TRBJ1-1, the V gene TRBV18; D not resolved. Trimming cost V 2 bases and J 7 bases, with 11 bases left between them. The germline gives CDR1 KGHSH, CDR2 LQKENI. This CDR3 has 13 residues. CDR3 in DNA: TGTGCCAGCTCACCATATGTCAGGAGTGAAGCTTTCTTT. Protein: CASSPYVRSEAFF.

This clonotype has a count of ten or more. The chain recombines TRBV24-1 with TRBJ2-2; D is perhaps TRBD1 or TRBD2 (5 bases each). This CDR3 spans 16 amino acids. V was trimmed by 6 bases and J by 1 base, leaving 14 bases between them. Looked up from germline, CDR1 is KGHDR and CDR2 is SFDVKD. The CDR3 protein is CATSRGRVLNTGELFF. As DNA, the CDR3 is TGTGCCACCAGTAGGGGACGCGTCCTGAACACCGGGGAGCTGTTTTTT.

The rearrangement joins TRBV6-1 to TRBJ1-1; weak D call: TRBD1 (6 bases). Germline values: CDR1 MNHNS, CDR2 SASEGT. The ends were cut back, 6 bases at V and 5 bases at J, with 16 bases in the middle. This CDR3 has 14 residues. The CDR3 DNA reads TGTGCCAGCAGCCACAGGGTTGTAGGGACTGAAGCTTTCTTT. The encoded protein is CASSHRVVGTEAFF.

Ten or more counts support this clonotype. The chain has TRBV29-1 and TRBJ1-1; TRBD1 might be the D (6 bases). The CDR3 is made up of 13 amino acids. V lost 8 bases and J 2 bases, leaving 15 bases between the germline ends. CDR1 and CDR2 (germline): SQVTM, ANQGSEA. CDR3 DNA sequence: TGCAGCACAAAGGGGGTGGAAAACACTGAAGCTTTCTTT. It encodes CSTKGVENTEAFF.

At least ten counts were recorded for this clonotype. The chain uses TRBV7-9 and TRBJ1-4, with D possibly being TRBD1 (5 bases). The germline V and J ends were trimmed by 6 bases and 2 bases, with 13 bases remaining between them. The CDR3 loop spans 15 amino acids. Germline V gives CDR1 SEHNR, CDR2 FQNEAQ (reference sequence). The CDR3 spells CASRAGGGTNEKLFF. The CDR3 coding sequence is TGTGCCAGCAGGGCCGGGGGAGGCACTAATGAAAAACTGTTTTTT.